The next 26 T cell receptor beta chains were all read from a single sample in a study of blood T cells in healthy people across ages. Primed by a sample-barcoded 5' primer and a J-beta primer mix, a second PCR proceeded for 7 to 11 cycles. Each CDR3 protein gets one entry after TCRdb re-called the 5' RACE reads with MiXCR. In the table there are 730,000 or so distinct CDR3 sequences, roughly 43% of which are singletons. The source material was blood. Receptors originate from a man at least 80 years old in good health.

A single count supports this clonotype. The chain is built from TRBV29-1 and TRBJ2-5; possible D gene TRBD2, 6 bases. The CDR3 is made up of 11 amino acids. The germline V gene encodes CDR1 SQVTM and CDR2 ANQGSEA. V dropped 7 bases and J dropped 11 bases, with 17 bases sitting between them. The CDR3 nucleotides read TGCAGCGCTGAGGAGGCAGGGAGGCAGTACTTC. Translated, it gives CSAEEAGRQYF.

V gene TRBV4-3 combines with J gene TRBJ2-4; D perhaps matches TRBD2 (6 bases). The J call may be in error: the DNA end matches TRBJ2-7 better. Per the germline V gene, CDR1 is LGHNA and CDR2 is YSLEER. CDR3 length: 18 residues. The chain's CDR3 is CASSQDAIQTRVTCEQYF. The CDR3 DNA reads as TGCGCCAGCAGCCAAGACGCGATACAGACTAGGGTGACTTGCGAGCAGTACTTC.

Of note for this clonotype: An end of the junction differs from the germline gene, which may be a read error. V usage is TRBV7-2 and J usage is TRBJ2-7; the match to TRBD2 covers 9 bases. The CDR3 totals 14 residues. Germline values: CDR1 SGHTA, CDR2 FQGNSA. CDR3 region: CANSLAGVSYEQYF. The CDR3 bases are TGTGCCAACAGCTTAGCGGGAGTCTCCTACGAGCAGTACTTC.

The chain uses TRBV7-2 and TRBJ2-5, with unresolved D. Per germline, CDR1 SGHTA and CDR2 FQGNSA. V shed 2 bases and J shed 2 bases, with 12 bases lying between them. The CDR3 runs to 15 residues. In DNA, the CDR3 is TGTGCCAGCAGCTTATCCCCCTCCTTACAAGAGACCCAGTACTTC. This translates into CASSLSPSLQETQYF. Filled out from reference TRBV7-2 and TRBJ2-5, the complete variable domain reads GAGVSQSPSNKVTEKGKDVELRCDPISGHTALYWYRQSLGQGLEFLIYFQGNSAPDKSGLPSDRFSAERTGGSVSTLTIQRTQQEDSAVYLCASSLSPSLQETQYFGPGTRLLVL.

This chain connects TRBV4-2 to TRBJ1-1, with 7 bases fitting TRBD1. The CDR3 has 15 amino acids. Germline V CDR1 and CDR2: LGHNA, YNFKEQ. V was pared by 1 base and J by 7 bases, with 9 bases of the junction left unmatched. In nucleotides, the CDR3 is TGTGCCAGCAGCCAAGCCAGCCAGGGGGTCGTTGAAGCTTTCTTT. Its translation is CASSQASQGVVEAFF.

This clonotype occurred many times. The rearrangement joins TRBV29-1 to TRBJ2-1, with 7 bases aligning to TRBD2. Per germline, CDR1 SQVTM and CDR2 ANQGSEA. The junction had 3 bases not matched to a gene; V was cut back by 6 bases and J by 1 base. The CDR3 extends over 13 amino acids. CDR3 sequence reads: CSVSSGSYNEQFF. CDR3 nucleotides: TGCAGCGTGTCTAGCGGATCCTACAATGAGCAGTTCTTC.

DNA of the CDR3: TGTGCCAGCAGCTTTCCCCGACAGAACACTGAAGCTTTCTTT. It yields the protein CASSFPRQNTEAFF. The genes are TRBV11-2 and TRBJ1-1; D ambiguous. From germline, CDR1 is SGHAT and CDR2 FQNNGV. The CDR3 consists of 14 residues. Trimming pared 3 bases from V and 1 base from J, leaving 9 bases between.

This clonotype has only a few counts. The rearrangement links TRBV4-3 to TRBJ1-4; D possibly corresponds to TRBD1 (5 bases). The CDR3 covers 15 residues. V lost 0 bases and J lost 5, with 10 bases in between. CDR1 is LGHNA, CDR2 YSLEER, per germline. The CDR3, as DNA: TGCGCCAGCAGCCAAGAGGGGCGCGGGAATGAAAAACTGTTTTTT. Its protein is CASSQEGRGNEKLFF.

The gene calls are TRBV20-1 and TRBJ1-1; weak D call: TRBD1 (5 bases). Trimming pared 6 bases from V and 1 base from J, leaving 12 bases between. Germline CDR1 DFQATT, CDR2 SNEGSKA (reference sequence). The CDR3 extends over 13 amino acids. CDR3 residues: CSAKGPSNTEAFF. The CDR3 DNA reads TGCAGTGCCAAGGGACCCTCGAACACTGAAGCTTTCTTT.

This clonotype was counted only a few times. The junction departs from germline at one end; a sequencing error may be responsible. This chain links TRBV20-1 with TRBJ1-2; D might be TRBD1 (6 bases). CDR3 length: 14 residues. Germline V gives CDR1 DFQATT, CDR2 SNEGSKA (reference sequence). In DNA form, the CDR3 reads TGCAGCGCTATCCAAGGACAGCGAAACTATGGCTACACCTTC. Translating it yields CSAIQGQRNYGYTF.

The chain links TRBV20-1 to TRBJ1-1, with 8 bases matching TRBD1. The ends lost 3 bases at V and 11 bases at J; junction bases unmatched: 11. Germline CDR1 and CDR2: DFQATT and SNEGSKA (reference sequence). This CDR3 is 13 amino acids long. CDR3 DNA: TGCAGTGCTAGGGAGGGGACAGGCGTTGGTGCTTTCTTT. Protein sequence: CSAREGTGVGAFF.

Comment on this clonotype: A much larger clone differs from this one at a single base, so this may be a read error. The V gene is TRBV29-1, the J gene TRBJ2-1; 8 bases fit TRBD2. The CDR3 covers 10 residues. V was pared by 7 bases and J by 13 bases, with 6 bases of the junction left unmatched. Germline V gives CDR1 SQVTM, CDR2 ANQGSEA. CDR3 in DNA: TGCAGCGCTGGGCGGGAGGAACAGTTCTTC. Encoded protein: CSAGREEQFF.

V gene TRBV28 combines with J gene TRBJ1-5, with D hard to call. Per the germline V gene, CDR1 is MDHEN and CDR2 is SYDVKM. The CDR3 has 13 residues. The V gene lost 7 bases and the J gene lost 0 bases, with 7 bases spanning the gap. The CDR3 sequence: CASNTASNQPQHF. CDR3 DNA sequence: TGTGCCAGCAACACAGCTAGCAATCAGCCCCAGCATTTT.

The rearrangement links TRBV20-1 to TRBJ2-5, with D maybe TRBD1 (7 bases). The J call may not be correct, given that the DNA end is closer to TRBJ2-7. Germline V gives CDR1 DFQATT, CDR2 SNEGSKA (reference sequence). CDR3 length: 11 amino acids. CDR3 amino acids: CSGRGLNEQYF. For the CDR3, the DNA is TGCAGTGGGAGGGGGCTCAACGAGCAGTACTTC.

Only a few counts were recorded for this clonotype. The V gene is TRBV4-3, the J gene TRBJ2-1; 12 positions agree with TRBD2. The CDR3 is made up of 17 amino acids. V shed 0 bases, J shed 7 bases, and the junction held 7 bases outside the gene matches. Per germline, CDR1 LGHNA and CDR2 YSLEER. The CDR3 protein is CASSQDQRTSGINEQFF. The CDR3 DNA is TGCGCCAGCAGCCAAGATCAGCGGACTAGCGGGATAAATGAGCAGTTCTTC.

This chain links TRBV6-2 or TRBV6-3 with TRBJ2-2, with no clear D. V lost 0 bases to trimming and J lost 6 bases, with 11 bases between them. The CDR3 spans 15 residues. CDR1 is MNHEY and CDR2 is SVGEGT in the germline V gene. CDR3 DNA: TGTGCCAGCAGTTACTCGAGGCGGAAATCCGGGGAGCTGTTTTTT. Its translation is CASSYSRRKSGELFF.

This clonotype was seen a single time. The CDR3 nucleotides are TGTGCCAGCAGCTTAAATTTTGCAGGACAGAGTTTCCACGAGCAGTTCTTC. Translation gives CASSLNFAGQSFHEQFF. The V call is TRBV7-2, the J call TRBJ2-1; tentative D call: TRBD1 (6 bases). The CDR3 totals 17 residues. Per germline, CDR1 SGHTA and CDR2 FQGNSA. V lost 2 bases to trimming and J lost 10 bases, with 24 bases between them.

This clonotype has more than one count but fewer than ten. The gene calls are TRBV10-3 and TRBJ2-3, with D unclear. Trimming took 6 bases from V and 0 from J, leaving 7 bases between them. The CDR3 sequence is 13 residues long. In germline, CDR1 is ENHRY, CDR2 SYGVKD. The CDR3 DNA is TGTGCCATCAGAGGCAGAAGCACAGATACGCAGTATTTT. Translating gives CAIRGRSTDTQYF.

This clonotype appeared a few times. CDR3 amino acids: CASALGVTDTQYF. In nucleotides, the CDR3 is TGTGCTAGTGCCCTGGGAGTCACAGATACGCAGTATTTT. The chain couples TRBV12-5 to TRBJ2-3, with D maybe TRBD2 (5 bases). Germline loops: CDR1 LGHNT, CDR2 FRNRAP. V was trimmed by 7 bases and J by 2 bases, leaving 10 bases between them. The CDR3 is 13 residues long.

The chain couples TRBV7-6 to TRBJ2-5, with a tentative D call TRBD1 (5 bases). CDR3 length: 15 amino acids. Germline-derived CDR1 and CDR2 are SGHVS and FNYEAQ. V was pared by 0 bases and J by 11 bases, with 19 bases between. DNA for the CDR3: TGTGCCAGCAGCTTAGCCGGAGAAGGACACAATGAGCAGTACTTC. As protein: CASSLAGEGHNEQYF.

The chain couples TRBV7-2 to TRBJ2-3, with D possibly being TRBD1 (6 bases). This CDR3 is built from 15 residues. The germline V gene has CDR1 SGHTA and CDR2 FQGNSA. V dropped 6 bases and J dropped 6 bases, with 19 bases sitting between them. Here the CDR3 reads CASSFGSRGRDTQYF. CDR3 nucleotide sequence: TGTGCCAGCAGTTTTGGGAGCAGGGGAAGGGATACGCAGTATTTT.

This clonotype was counted a few times. The chain recombines TRBV5-4 with TRBJ2-3; 9 nucleotides match TRBD2. CDR1 SGHNT and CDR2 YYREEE come from the germline V gene (reference sequence). J gave up 2 bases and V 1 base, and 5 bases lay outside the gene matches. The CDR3 loop spans 16 amino acids. The CDR3 reads CASSLLLAGNTDTQYF. As DNA, the CDR3 is TGTGCCAGCAGCTTGTTGCTAGCGGGGAACACAGATACGCAGTATTTT. Based on the CDR3 plus reference TRBV5-4 and TRBJ2-3, the full variable domain is ETGVTQSPTHLIKTRGQQVTLRCSSQSGHNTVSWYQQALGQGPQFIFQYYREEENGRGNFPPRFSGLQFPNYSSELNVNALELDDSALYLCASSLLLAGNTDTQYFGPGTRLTVL.

The gene calls are TRBV30 and TRBJ1-1, with D uncertain. Between the trimmed V and J ends, which lost 0 bases and 2 bases, there was a span of 7 bases. CDR1 and CDR2 (germline): GTSNPN, SVGIG (reference sequence). The CDR3 consists of 13 residues. The CDR3, as DNA: TGTGCCTGGAGTGTGGGGAGCAACACTGAAGCTTTCTTT. Translation gives CAWSVGSNTEAFF.

This chain uses TRBV27 with TRBJ2-7, with no clear D. Germline values: CDR1 MNHEY, CDR2 SMNVEV (reference sequence). Trimming shortened V by 6 bases and J by 6 bases, and 15 bases separated the two germline ends. The CDR3 has 13 residues. CDR3 nucleotides: TGTGCCAGCAGCCCTAAGATACTTTGCGAGCAGTACTTC. Protein product: CASSPKILCEQYF.

The CDR3 nucleotides are TGCGCCAGCAGTGAGTCGAACAGGGAGCGATCACCCCTCCACTTT. It is translated as CASSESNRERSPLHF. The J gene is TRBJ1-6, the V gene TRBV10-2, with D maybe TRBD1 (6 bases). V lost 0 bases to trimming and J lost 10 bases, with 13 bases between them. The CDR3 loop spans 15 amino acids. CDR1 WSHSY and CDR2 SAAADI come from the germline V gene.

There are many counts of this clonotype. The CDR3 region has the DNA TGTGCCAGCAGCCGAAGAGGGGGTGGGGAGACCCAGTACTTC. This translates into CASSRRGGGETQYF. The chain combines TRBV28 with TRBJ2-5, with D possibly matching TRBD1 (6 bases). Germline-derived CDR1 and CDR2 are MDHEN and SYDVKM. CDR3 length equals 14 residues. V lost 6 bases and J lost 5, with 16 bases in between.